These 28 T cell receptor beta chains share one sample of origin, sequenced in a study of T cell changes during pregnancy in multiple sclerosis. Produced via immunoSEQ multiplex PCR; TCRdb's table is partial and in-frame only. The sample lists about 100,000 clones, about 90% occurring once. The specimen was peripheral blood, collected in the second trimester of pregnancy. These receptor sequences come from a female donor with multiple sclerosis, enrolled in a pregnancy study.

The chain is built from TRBV19 and TRBJ1-5; D is uncertain. V lost 6 bases and J 0 bases, leaving 12 bases between the germline ends. CDR1 and CDR2 from the germline V gene are LNHDA and SQIVND (reference sequence). This CDR3 region has 15 residues. The CDR3 DNA is TGTGCCAGTAGAACAGCGGCGATTAGCAATCAGCCCCAGCATTTT. As protein: CASRTAAISNQPQHF.

CDR3 loop: CASSFLPQASRTQFPDTQYF. The CDR3 DNA is TGTGCCAGCAGCTTTCTTCCCCAAGCCTCACGGACACAATTTCCAGATACGCAGTATTTT. The rearrangement links TRBV7-3 to TRBJ2-3; D is possibly TRBD1 (5 bases). The CDR3 spans 20 residues. V was clipped by 3 bases and J by 4 bases, with 29 bases between them. Germline V lookup: CDR1 SGHTA, CDR2 FQGTGA.

The chain links TRBV27 to TRBJ2-7, with D possibly being TRBD1 (6 bases). The ends were cut back, 5 bases at V and 6 bases at J, with 14 bases in the middle. There are 13 residues in the CDR3. CDR1 MNHEY and CDR2 SMNVEV come from the germline V gene (reference sequence). The CDR3 DNA reads TGTGCCAGCAGTGCGGCAACAGGGAGCGAGCAGTACTTC. It codes for CASSAATGSEQYF.

CDR3 in amino acids: CAWRVSSYEQYF. In DNA form, the CDR3 reads TGTGCCTGGAGGGTCAGCTCCTACGAGCAGTACTTC. The gene calls are TRBV30 and TRBJ2-7, with D uncertain. The V gene's germline CDR1 is GTSNPN and CDR2 SVGIG (reference sequence). Trimming stripped 3 bases from V and 0 bases from J, with 6 bases between. The CDR3 contains 12 residues.

The CDR3 protein is CASSLDRVKVTEAFF. CDR3 bases: TGTGCCAGCAGCCTCGACAGGGTCAAGGTCACTGAAGCTTTCTTT. The J gene is TRBJ1-1, the V gene TRBV5-4; 7 bases agree with TRBD1. Trimming took 4 bases from V and 4 from J; bases not matched to a gene: 10. This CDR3 is built from 15 residues. From germline, CDR1 is SGHNT and CDR2 YYREEE (reference sequence). Supplemented by reference TRBV5-4 and TRBJ1-1, the full variable domain reads ETGVTQSPTHLIKTRGQQVTLRCSSQSGHNTVSWYQQALGQGPQFIFQYYREEENGRGNFPPRFSGLQFPNYSSELNVNALELDDSALYLCASSLDRVKVTEAFFGQGTRLTVV.

The chain uses TRBV6-6 and TRBJ2-5; 9 nucleotides line up with TRBD2. This CDR3 comprises 16 residues. CDR1 MNHNY and CDR2 SVGAGI come from the germline V gene (reference sequence). Losses at the gene ends were 0 bases for V and 4 bases for J; bases not matched to a gene: 6. CDR3 coding DNA: TGTGCCAGCAGTTACTCTCGAGCGGGAGGCTCAGAGACCCAGTACTTC. This codes for CASSYSRAGGSETQYF.

The V and J genes are TRBV5-1 and TRBJ2-7, with TRBD1 matching over 7 bases. After removal of 3 bases from V and 3 bases from J, the junction contained 9 bases not matched to a gene. Germline lookup yields CDR1 SGHRS and CDR2 YFSETQ. CDR3 length: 15 amino acids. The CDR3 loop reads CASSSLTGTSYEQYF. The DNA for the CDR3 is TGCGCCAGCAGCTCTTTGACAGGGACAAGCTACGAGCAGTACTTC.

This clone was counted once. The chain recombines TRBV7-9 with TRBJ2-1; TRBD2 might be the D (5 bases). The length of the CDR3 is 15 residues. CDR1 and CDR2 from the germline V gene are SEHNR and FQNEAQ (reference sequence). The V end was cut by 4 bases, the J end by 3 bases, with 13 bases between. As DNA, the CDR3 is TGTGCCAGCAGCTCACCGACGGGGAGCTACAATGAGCAGTTCTTC. Protein: CASSSPTGSYNEQFF. Complete variable domain (other parts from reference TRBV7-9 and TRBJ2-1): DTGVSQNPRHKITKRGQNVTFRCDPISEHNRLYWYRQTLGQGPEFLTYFQNEAQLEKSRLLSDRFSAERPKGSFSTLEIQRTEQGDSAMYLCASSSPTGSYNEQFFGPGTRLTVL.

The CDR3 is CASSQIDRASPLHF. CDR3 DNA: TGTGCCAGCAGCCAAATTGACAGGGCCTCACCCCTCCACTTT. The chain employs TRBV4-2 and TRBJ1-6, with TRBD1 matching 7 bases. J gave up 10 bases and V 2 bases, and 5 bases lay outside the gene matches. This CDR3 is built from 14 residues. Germline CDR1 LGHNA, CDR2 YNFKEQ.

The chain combines TRBV7-3 with TRBJ1-1; D perhaps matches TRBD1 (6 bases). CDR1 and CDR2 (germline): SGHTA, FQGTGA. The CDR3 extends over 14 amino acids. The V gene lost 2 bases and the J gene lost 6 bases, with 13 bases spanning the gap. CDR3: CASSLGPTGPEAFF. Written as DNA, the CDR3 is TGTGCCAGCAGCTTAGGGCCAACAGGGCCTGAAGCTTTCTTT. Variable domain in full (rest from reference TRBV7-3 and TRBJ1-1): GAGVSQTPSNKVTEKGKYVELRCDPISGHTALYWYRQSLGQGPEFLIYFQGTGAADDSGLPNDRFFAVRPEGSVSTLKIQRTERGDSAVYLCASSLGPTGPEAFFGQGTRLTVV.

J is TRBJ1-1 and V is TRBV7-8; D perhaps matches TRBD1 (6 bases). Looked up from germline, CDR1 is SGHVS and CDR2 is FQNEAQ. V gave up 5 bases and J gave up 2 bases, with 9 bases separating them. This CDR3 region has 13 residues. The DNA of the CDR3 is TGTGCCAGCAGCCAGACAGGAAACACTGAAGCTTTCTTT. It yields the protein CASSQTGNTEAFF.

The rearrangement uses TRBV19 and TRBJ1-2; D is unclear. CDR1 and CDR2 from the germline V gene are LNHDA and SQIVND (reference sequence). Trimming stripped 4 bases from V and 5 bases from J, with 5 bases between. The CDR3 is 11 residues long. In nucleotides, the CDR3 is TGTGCCAGTAGTAACACGTATGGCTACACCTTC. Amino acids: CASSNTYGYTF.

This sequence joins TRBV7-9 and TRBJ2-5; D gene unclear. Per germline, CDR1 SEHNR and CDR2 FQNEAQ (reference sequence). The CDR3 is made up of 15 amino acids. V lost 6 bases and J lost 5, with 19 bases in between. CDR3 sequence (DNA): TGTGCCAGCAGTAGAGGTTGGGTTGGGTTCGAGACCCAGTACTTC. Translating it yields CASSRGWVGFETQYF.

V usage is TRBV29-1 and J usage is TRBJ1-1; D might be TRBD1 (5 bases). V lost 6 bases to trimming and J lost 9 bases, with 14 bases between them. CDR1 is SQVTM and CDR2 is ANQGSEA in the germline V gene. CDR3 length: 11 residues. The CDR3 DNA reads TGCAGCGTCGCTCCGGGGGAGAAAGCTTTCTTT. Amino acid sequence: CSVAPGEKAFF.

The rearrangement uses TRBV27 and TRBJ2-7; 9 bases fit TRBD2. Unmatched junction bases numbered 1, after V lost 5 bases and J lost 2 bases. Germline values: CDR1 MNHEY, CDR2 SMNVEV (reference sequence). The CDR3 spans 13 residues. The CDR3 region is CASSVAGAYEQYF. CDR3 bases: TGTGCCAGCAGTGTAGCGGGAGCCTACGAGCAGTACTTC.

V usage is TRBV18 and J usage is TRBJ2-7; possible D gene TRBD1, 5 bases. The V and J ends lost 4 bases and 3 bases respectively, with 13 bases between them. There are 14 residues in the CDR3. The germline CDR1 and CDR2 sequences are KGHSH and LQKENI. CDR3: CASSRTDTYYEQYF. The CDR3 nucleotides read TGTGCCAGCTCACGAACGGACACCTACTACGAGCAGTACTTC.

This clone was found once. The rearrangement links TRBV2 to TRBJ2-5; 8 bases are shared with TRBD1. V dropped 4 bases and J dropped 3; count of bases not matched to a gene: 7. The length of the CDR3 is 15 residues. Per germline, CDR1 SNHLY and CDR2 FYNNEI. CDR3 bases: TGTGCCAGCAGTGCCCAGGGGGCTTCAAAAGAGACCCAGTACTTC. It specifies CASSAQGASKETQYF.

V usage is TRBV4-3 and J usage is TRBJ1-4, with TRBD1 as a possible D gene (5 bases). Germline V gene data show CDR1 as LGHNA and CDR2 as YSLEER. This CDR3 has 14 residues. V lost 0 bases, J lost 8 bases, and 10 bases lay in between. The CDR3 DNA reads as TGCGCCAGCAGCCAAGAAAGCCGGGGGGAAAAACTGTTTTTT. Translating it yields CASSQESRGEKLFF.

This chain joins TRBV30 and TRBJ2-2, with D unclear. The CDR3 consists of 13 residues. CDR1 and CDR2 (germline): GTSNPN, SVGIG (reference sequence). Trimming pared 2 bases from V and 2 bases from J, leaving 6 bases between. The chain's CDR3 is CAWSSLNTGELFF. CDR3 DNA: TGTGCCTGGAGTTCCCTTAACACCGGGGAGCTGTTTTTT.

The gene calls are TRBV6-5 and TRBJ2-1, with a tentative D call TRBD2 (5 bases). The V end lost 2 bases, the J end lost 7 bases, and 15 bases lay between the germline ends. Germline values: CDR1 MNHEY, CDR2 SVGAGI. The CDR3 is made up of 15 amino acids. In DNA, the CDR3 is TGTGCCAGCAGTTACGTGGGAGTAGGGATGAATGAGCAGTTCTTC. It translates to CASSYVGVGMNEQFF.

The CDR3 sequence is CASSEGGHSTDTQYF. The CDR3 DNA is TGTGCCAGCAGTGAAGGGGGCCATAGCACAGATACGCAGTATTTT. The chain carries TRBV6-1 and TRBJ2-3, with a possible D match to TRBD1 (5 bases). Germline CDR1 and CDR2: MNHNS and SASEGT. The CDR3 has 15 amino acids. The V and J ends lost 1 base and 0 bases respectively, with 8 bases between them.

The gene calls are TRBV29-1 and TRBJ2-7, with 7 bases matching TRBD2. Germline assignment: CDR1 SQVTM and CDR2 ANQGSEA. After removal of 5 bases from V and 7 bases from J, the junction contained 11 bases not matched to a gene. The CDR3 is 13 amino acids. In DNA, the CDR3 is TGCAGCGTTCTTAGGGACTCCGGGGGGGAGCAGTACTTC. As protein: CSVLRDSGGEQYF.

The V call is TRBV28, the J call TRBJ2-5, with 7 bases lining up with TRBD1. This CDR3 has 16 residues. The germline gives CDR1 MDHEN, CDR2 SYDVKM. V lost 2 bases to trimming and J lost 2 bases; unmatched junction nucleotides: 8. The CDR3 spells CASSLHKQGPQETQYF. CDR3 sequence (DNA): TGTGCCAGCAGTTTACATAAACAGGGGCCTCAAGAGACCCAGTACTTC.

The sample holds a few counts of this clone. This sequence joins TRBV14 and TRBJ1-1; TRBD1 matches 7 bases. Unmatched junction bases numbered 3, after V lost 4 bases and J lost 1 base. This CDR3 spans 14 amino acids. The germline gives CDR1 SGHDN, CDR2 FVKESK. This chain's CDR3 is CASSLTGQNTEAFF. The CDR3 DNA reads as TGTGCCAGCAGCCTGACAGGGCAGAACACTGAAGCTTTCTTT.

J is TRBJ1-5 and V is TRBV28, with TRBD1 matching over 10 bases. With 5 bases clipped from V and 4 bases from J, the junction kept 5 bases outside the gene matches. The germline CDR1 and CDR2 sequences are MDHEN and SYDVKM. This CDR3 is built from 15 residues. Here the CDR3 reads CASSKRQGANQPQHF. For the CDR3, the DNA is TGTGCCAGCAGTAAGAGACAGGGGGCAAATCAGCCCCAGCATTTT.

This clone was detected only once. The chain has TRBV15 and TRBJ1-5; no firm D call. The CDR3 runs 13 residues. Per the germline V gene, CDR1 is LNHNV and CDR2 is YYDKDF (reference sequence). The V end lost 0 bases, the J end lost 6 bases, and 6 bases lay between the germline ends. The CDR3 reads CATSRDGGQPQHF. Here the CDR3 DNA reads TGTGCCACCAGCAGAGATGGCGGTCAGCCCCAGCATTTT.

The chain is built from TRBV30 and TRBJ1-5, with 8 bases matching TRBD1. Germline lookup yields CDR1 GTSNPN and CDR2 SVGIG (reference sequence). This CDR3 spans 16 amino acids. V shed 2 bases and J 4 bases; nucleotides not matched to a gene: 10. The CDR3 nucleotides are TGTGCCTGGAGTCGGGGGACAGGTCTACCAAATCAGCCCCAGCATTTT. This sequence encodes CAWSRGTGLPNQPQHF.

The genes are TRBV6-4 and TRBJ1-2; D is unresolved. The CDR3 totals 14 residues. Germline V CDR1 and CDR2: MRHNA, SNTAGT. V was trimmed by 3 bases and J by 4 bases, leaving 12 bases between them. CDR3 sequence: CASSEGVGSYGYTF. CDR3 DNA sequence: TGTGCCAGCAGTGAGGGTGTGGGGAGCTATGGCTACACCTTC.